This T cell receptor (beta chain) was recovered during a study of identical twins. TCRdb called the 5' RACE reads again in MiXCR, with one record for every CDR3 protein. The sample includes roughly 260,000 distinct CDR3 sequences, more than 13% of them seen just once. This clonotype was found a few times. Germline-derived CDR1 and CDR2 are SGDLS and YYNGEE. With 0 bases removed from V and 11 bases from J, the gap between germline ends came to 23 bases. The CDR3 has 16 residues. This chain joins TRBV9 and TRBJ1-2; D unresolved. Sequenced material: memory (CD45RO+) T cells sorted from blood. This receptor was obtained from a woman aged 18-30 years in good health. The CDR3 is CASSVAQAYGPKGYTF. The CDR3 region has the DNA TGTGCCAGCAGCGTAGCCCAGGCGTATGGGCCCAAAGGGTACACCTTC.